This T cell receptor (beta chain) was profiled in a study of T cell responses to AZD1222 COVID-19 vaccine. Comments on this clone: Its antigen is not known.

Study-wide findings and caveats: Scientists sampled the repertoires only once the peak T cell response had passed. Baseline seropositivity characterized only a handful of AZD1222 recipients. An increase in Spike-specific TCR breadth and depth was observed after two AZD1222 doses.

This CDR3 is 16 amino acids long. V gave up 1 base and J gave up 7 bases; unmatched junction bases: 4. CDR1 and CDR2 from the germline V gene are SSHAT and FNYEAQ (reference sequence). The assay was immunoSEQ multiplex PCR, and TCRdb's table has in-frame clones only and misses some. The data show approximately 110,000 clones, with approximately 96% seen just once and more than 2% held by the top ten. The sequences come from peripheral blood, collected on day 0 of AZD1222 vaccination. The chain carries TRBV7-7 and TRBJ2-1; 13 nucleotides line up with TRBD2. The clonotype was recovered from an adult in good health. The CDR3 DNA sequence: TGTGCCAGCAGCTTAGGTACTAGCGGGGGGGCGAATGAGCAGTTCTTC. Its translation: CASSLGTSGGANEQFF.